Following are 9 T cell receptor beta chains from one sample sequenced in a study of blood T cells in healthy people across ages. A second PCR, run for roughly 7 to 11 cycles, used a sample-barcoded 5' primer plus a J-beta primer mix. A single record per CDR3 protein comes from TCRdb applying MiXCR to the 5' RACE reads. The sample shows about 1,800,000 distinct CDR3 sequences, under 30% of them seen only once. Sequencing was performed on blood. The receptor source for this set is a woman aged 25 to 39 in good health.

CDR3 nucleotides: TGTGCCAGCAGCTCGCCGGGACAGTACTACGAGCAGTACTTC. This encodes CASSSPGQYYEQYF. The chain recombines TRBV14 with TRBJ2-7; 7 nucleotides align to TRBD1. V gave up 5 bases and J gave up 3 bases; unmatched junction bases: 7. This CDR3 has 14 amino acids. CDR1 SGHDN and CDR2 FVKESK come from the germline V gene. Combining the CDR3 with reference TRBV14 and TRBJ2-7 gives the whole variable domain EAGVTQFPSHSVIEKGQTVTLRCDPISGHDNLYWYRRVMGKEIKFLLHFVKESKQDESGMPNNRFLAERTGGTYSTLKVQPAELEDSGVYFCASSSPGQYYEQYFGPGTRLTVT.

This clonotype appeared many times. The J gene is TRBJ1-1, the V gene TRBV5-1; D remains ambiguous. V was clipped by 2 bases and J by 0 bases, with 11 bases between them. In germline, CDR1 is SGHRS, CDR2 YFSETQ. The CDR3 has 15 residues. CDR3 sequence reads: CASSLMTALNTEAFF. The CDR3 DNA is TGCGCCAGCAGCTTAATGACGGCCCTGAACACTGAAGCTTTCTTT.

V gene TRBV9 combines with J gene TRBJ2-1; D is undetermined. CDR1 SGDLS and CDR2 YYNGEE come from the germline V gene. The V end lost 1 base, the J end lost 2 bases, and 10 bases lay between the germline ends. The CDR3 sequence is 15 residues long. This CDR3 reads CASSVQETAYNEQFF. The CDR3 coding sequence is TGTGCCAGCAGCGTACAGGAGACGGCCTACAATGAGCAGTTCTTC.

The table lists this clonotype with a few counts. This chain joins TRBV30 and TRBJ1-2; 7 bases match TRBD1. The CDR3 totals 15 residues. Germline loops: CDR1 GTSNPN, CDR2 SVGIG (reference sequence). The V gene end was trimmed by 7 bases and the J gene end by 4 bases; junction bases not matched to a gene: 15. In DNA form, the CDR3 reads TGTGCCTCTACTCAGCCGACGACAGGGAGCTATGGCTACACCTTC. It specifies CASTQPTTGSYGYTF. The full variable domain, with the rest looked up from reference TRBV30 and TRBJ1-2, is SQTIHQWPATLVQPVGSPLSLECTVEGTSNPNLYWYRQAAGRGLQLLFYSVGIGQISSEVPQNLSASRPQDRQFILSSKKLLLSDSGFYLCASTQPTTGSYGYTFGSGTRLTVV.

The J gene is TRBJ2-7, the V gene TRBV7-2; TRBD1 matches 8 bases. CDR1 SGHTA and CDR2 FQGNSA come from the germline V gene. CDR3 length: 15 residues. The junction had 10 bases not matched to a gene; V was cut back by 5 bases and J by 4 bases. The CDR3 reads CASSPGWTGRYEQYF. CDR3 DNA sequence: TGTGCCAGCAGCCCTGGATGGACAGGGCGGTACGAGCAGTACTTC. Variable domain in full (rest from reference TRBV7-2 and TRBJ2-7): GAGVSQSPSNKVTEKGKDVELRCDPISGHTALYWYRQSLGQGLEFLIYFQGNSAPDKSGLPSDRFSAERTGGSVSTLTIQRTQQEDSAVYLCASSPGWTGRYEQYFGPGTRLTVT.

In this sample, this clonotype turned up many times. V gene TRBV20-1 combines with J gene TRBJ2-5, with D unresolved. Trimming removed 3 bases from V and 1 base from J, with 6 bases in between. This CDR3 is 12 amino acids long. The V gene's germline CDR1 is DFQATT and CDR2 SNEGSKA (reference sequence). CDR3: CSARAAQETQYF. CDR3 bases: TGCAGTGCTAGGGCAGCCCAAGAGACCCAGTACTTC.

V is TRBV29-1 and J is TRBJ1-1; a possible D gene is TRBD1 (5 bases). This CDR3 region has 14 residues. Between the trimmed V and J ends, which lost 0 bases and 5 bases, there was a span of 13 bases. Germline V CDR1 and CDR2: SQVTM, ANQGSEA. The CDR3 region has the DNA TGCAGCGTTGAAGATCTGGCAGGGAGGACTGAAGCTTTCTTT. This gives the protein CSVEDLAGRTEAFF. The full variable domain, its missing parts supplied by reference TRBV29-1 and TRBJ1-1, is SAVISQKPSRDICQRGTSLTIQCQVDSQVTMMFWYRQQPGQSLTLIATANQGSEATYESGFVIDKFPISRPNLTFSTLTVSNMSPEDSSIYLCSVEDLAGRTEAFFGQGTRLTVV.

The genes are TRBV29-1 and TRBJ2-2; D uncertain. Germline V CDR1 and CDR2: SQVTM, ANQGSEA. V was shortened by 4 bases and J by 7 bases, with 13 bases between the two germline ends. The CDR3 has 13 amino acids. The CDR3 region is CSVGYFGGGELFF. CDR3 in DNA: TGCAGCGTTGGCTATTTCGGCGGCGGGGAGCTGTTTTTT.

This chain connects TRBV6-1 to TRBJ1-4, with D possibly TRBD1 on 6 matching bases. Germline lookup yields CDR1 MNHNS and CDR2 SASEGT. This CDR3 spans 13 amino acids. Trimming cost V 11 bases and J 7 bases, with 17 bases left between them. Written as DNA, the CDR3 is TGTGCCGGGAAGGGGGTTAACACTGAAAAACTGTTTTTT. This translates into CAGKGVNTEKLFF.